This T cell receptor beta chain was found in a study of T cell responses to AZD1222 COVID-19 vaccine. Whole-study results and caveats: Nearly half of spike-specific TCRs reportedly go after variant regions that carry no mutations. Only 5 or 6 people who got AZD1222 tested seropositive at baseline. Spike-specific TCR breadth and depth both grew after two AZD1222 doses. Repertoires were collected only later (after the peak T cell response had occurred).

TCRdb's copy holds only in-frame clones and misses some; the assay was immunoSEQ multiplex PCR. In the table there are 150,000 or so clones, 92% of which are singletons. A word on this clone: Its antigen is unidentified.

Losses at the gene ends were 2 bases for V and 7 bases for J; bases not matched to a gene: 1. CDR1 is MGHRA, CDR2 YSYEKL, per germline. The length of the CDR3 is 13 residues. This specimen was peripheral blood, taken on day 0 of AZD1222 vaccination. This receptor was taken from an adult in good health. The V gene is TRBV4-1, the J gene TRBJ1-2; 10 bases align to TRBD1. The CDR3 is CASSQRDRGGYTF. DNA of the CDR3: TGCGCCAGCAGCCAAAGGGACAGGGGTGGCTACACCTTC.